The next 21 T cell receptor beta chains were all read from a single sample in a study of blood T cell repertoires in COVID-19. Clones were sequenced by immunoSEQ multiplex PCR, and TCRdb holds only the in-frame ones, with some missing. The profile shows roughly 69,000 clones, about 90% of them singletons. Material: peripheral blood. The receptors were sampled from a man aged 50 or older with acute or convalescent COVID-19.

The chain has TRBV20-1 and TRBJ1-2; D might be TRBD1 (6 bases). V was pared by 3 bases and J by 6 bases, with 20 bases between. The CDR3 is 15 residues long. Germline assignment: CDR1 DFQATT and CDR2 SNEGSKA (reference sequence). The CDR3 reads CSASGNRATKDGYTF. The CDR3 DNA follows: TGCAGTGCTAGTGGTAACAGGGCAACAAAGGATGGCTACACCTTC.

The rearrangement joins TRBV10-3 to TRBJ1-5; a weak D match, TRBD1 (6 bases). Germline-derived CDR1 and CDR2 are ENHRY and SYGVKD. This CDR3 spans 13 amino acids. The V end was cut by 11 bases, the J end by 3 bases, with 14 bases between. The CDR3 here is CAVSGDLNQPQHF. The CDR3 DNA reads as TGTGCCGTCTCAGGGGACCTCAATCAGCCCCAGCATTTT.

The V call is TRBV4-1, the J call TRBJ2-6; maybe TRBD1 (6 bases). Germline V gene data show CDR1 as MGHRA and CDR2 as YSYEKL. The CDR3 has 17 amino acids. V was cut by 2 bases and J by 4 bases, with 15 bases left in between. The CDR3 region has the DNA TGCGCCAGCAGCCAACCCTCCGCAGGGGTCGGGGCCAACGTCCTGACTTTC. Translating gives CASSQPSAGVGANVLTF.

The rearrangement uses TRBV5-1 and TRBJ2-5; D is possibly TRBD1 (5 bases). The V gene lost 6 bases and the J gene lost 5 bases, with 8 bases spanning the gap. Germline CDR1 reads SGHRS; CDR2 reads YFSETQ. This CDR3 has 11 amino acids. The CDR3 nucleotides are TGCGCCAGCAAGGCAGGGGAGACCCAGTACTTC. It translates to CASKAGETQYF. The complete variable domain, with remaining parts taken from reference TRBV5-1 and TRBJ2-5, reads KAGVTQTPRYLIKTRGQQVTLSCSPISGHRSVSWYQQTPGQGLQFLFEYFSETQRNKGNFPGRFSGRQFSNSRSEMNVSTLELGDSALYLCASKAGETQYFGPGTRLLVL.

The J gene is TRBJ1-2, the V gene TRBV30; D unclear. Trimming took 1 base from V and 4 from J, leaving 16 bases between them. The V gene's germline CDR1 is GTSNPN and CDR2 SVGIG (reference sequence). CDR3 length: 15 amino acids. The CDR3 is CAWSARGKGGYGYTF. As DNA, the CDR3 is TGTGCCTGGAGTGCCCGGGGAAAGGGAGGCTATGGCTACACCTTC.

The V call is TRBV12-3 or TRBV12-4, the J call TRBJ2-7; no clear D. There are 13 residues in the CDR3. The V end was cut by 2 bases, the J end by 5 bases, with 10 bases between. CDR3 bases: TGTGCCAGCAGTTTATCTCAGAAAGACGAGCAGTACTTC. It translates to CASSLSQKDEQYF.

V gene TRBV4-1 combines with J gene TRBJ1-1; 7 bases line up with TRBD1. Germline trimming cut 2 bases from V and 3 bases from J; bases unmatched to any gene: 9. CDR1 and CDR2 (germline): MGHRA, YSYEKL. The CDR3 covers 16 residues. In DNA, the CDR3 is TGCGCCAGCAGCCAATTTTTGGGTCAGGGGGACACTGAAGCTTTCTTT. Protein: CASSQFLGQGDTEAFF.

DNA for the CDR3: TGTGCCAGCAGCCCCACTTGGGGGGATAATTCACCCCTCCACTTT. This translates into CASSPTWGDNSPLHF. The chain combines TRBV14 with TRBJ1-6, with D possibly being TRBD1 (5 bases). Germline V gene lookup returns CDR1 SGHDN and CDR2 FVKESK. The CDR3 runs to 15 residues. V lost 4 bases and J lost 5, with 12 bases in between.

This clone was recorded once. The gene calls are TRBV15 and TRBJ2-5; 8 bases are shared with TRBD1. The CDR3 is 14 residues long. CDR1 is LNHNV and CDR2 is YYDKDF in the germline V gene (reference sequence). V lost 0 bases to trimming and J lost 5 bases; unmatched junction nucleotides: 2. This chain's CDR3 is CATSRDTGGETQYF. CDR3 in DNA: TGTGCCACCAGCAGAGATACAGGGGGGGAGACCCAGTACTTC.

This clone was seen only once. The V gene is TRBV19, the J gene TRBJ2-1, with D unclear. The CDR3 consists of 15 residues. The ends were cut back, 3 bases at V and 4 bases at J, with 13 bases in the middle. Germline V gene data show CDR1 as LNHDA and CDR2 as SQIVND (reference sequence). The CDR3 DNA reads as TGTGCCAGTAGTATCCTCCTCAAAACTTACAATGAGCAGTTCTTC. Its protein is CASSILLKTYNEQFF. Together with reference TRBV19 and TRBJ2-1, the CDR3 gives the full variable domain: DGGITQSPKYLFRKEGQNVTLSCEQNLNHDAMYWYRQDPGQGLRLIYYSQIVNDFQKGDIAEGYSVSREKKESFPLTVTSAQKNPTAFYLCASSILLKTYNEQFFGPGTRLTVL.

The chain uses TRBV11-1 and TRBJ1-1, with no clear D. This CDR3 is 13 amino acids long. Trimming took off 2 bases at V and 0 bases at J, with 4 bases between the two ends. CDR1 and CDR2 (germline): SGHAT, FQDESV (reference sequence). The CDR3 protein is CASSLQLNTEAFF. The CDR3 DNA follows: TGTGCCAGCAGCTTACAGTTGAACACTGAAGCTTTCTTT.

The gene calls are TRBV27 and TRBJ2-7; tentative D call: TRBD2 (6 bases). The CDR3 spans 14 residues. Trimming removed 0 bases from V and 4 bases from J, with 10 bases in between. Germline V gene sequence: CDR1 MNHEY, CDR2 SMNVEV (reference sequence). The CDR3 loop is CASSLSGGHYEQYF. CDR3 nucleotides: TGTGCCAGCAGTTTATCCGGGGGTCATTACGAGCAGTACTTC.

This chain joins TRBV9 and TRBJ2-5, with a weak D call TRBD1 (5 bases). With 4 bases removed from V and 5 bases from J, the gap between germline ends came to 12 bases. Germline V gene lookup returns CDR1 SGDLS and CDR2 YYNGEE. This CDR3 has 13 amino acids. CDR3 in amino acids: CASSTQGSETQYF. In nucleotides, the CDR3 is TGTGCCAGCAGCACTCAGGGTAGCGAGACCCAGTACTTC.

In DNA, the CDR3 is TGTGCCAGCAGCGTACAAGCGGGAGTCACAGATACGCAGTATTTT. Its translation is CASSVQAGVTDTQYF. J is TRBJ2-3 and V is TRBV9; 8 bases map to TRBD2. This CDR3 is 15 amino acids long. Looked up from germline, CDR1 is SGDLS and CDR2 is YYNGEE. The V and J ends lost 1 base and 2 bases, in that order; junction bases with no gene match: 3.

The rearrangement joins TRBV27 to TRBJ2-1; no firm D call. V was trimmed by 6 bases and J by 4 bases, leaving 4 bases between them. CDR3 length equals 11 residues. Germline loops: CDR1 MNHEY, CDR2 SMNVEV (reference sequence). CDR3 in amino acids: CASSQYNEQFF. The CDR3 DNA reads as TGTGCCAGCAGCCAATACAATGAGCAGTTCTTC.

This CDR3 reads CASSFHRERGEAFF. The DNA for the CDR3 is TGTGCCAGCAGTTTCCACAGGGAACGCGGTGAAGCTTTCTTT. J is TRBJ1-1 and V is TRBV27, with TRBD1 as a possible D gene (6 bases). This CDR3 region has 14 residues. V was trimmed by 3 bases and J by 7 bases, leaving 15 bases between them. CDR1 MNHEY and CDR2 SMNVEV come from the germline V gene (reference sequence).

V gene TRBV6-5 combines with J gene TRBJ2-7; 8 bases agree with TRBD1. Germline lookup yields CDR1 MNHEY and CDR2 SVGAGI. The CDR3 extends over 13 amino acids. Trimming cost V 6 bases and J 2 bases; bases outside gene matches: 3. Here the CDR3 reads CASSADRAYEQYF. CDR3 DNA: TGTGCCAGCAGCGCGGACAGGGCCTACGAGCAGTACTTC.

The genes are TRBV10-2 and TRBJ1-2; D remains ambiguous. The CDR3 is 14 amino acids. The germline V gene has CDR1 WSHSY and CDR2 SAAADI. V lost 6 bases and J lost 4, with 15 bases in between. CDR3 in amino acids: CASSGRGATYGYTF. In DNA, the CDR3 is TGCGCCAGCAGCGGGCGGGGAGCAACCTATGGCTACACCTTC.

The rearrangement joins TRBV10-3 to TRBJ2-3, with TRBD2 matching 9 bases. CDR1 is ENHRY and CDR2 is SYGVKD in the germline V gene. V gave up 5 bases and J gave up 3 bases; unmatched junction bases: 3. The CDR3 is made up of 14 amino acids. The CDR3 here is CAISPGLATDTQYF. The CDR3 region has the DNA TGTGCCATCAGTCCGGGACTAGCAACAGATACGCAGTATTTT.

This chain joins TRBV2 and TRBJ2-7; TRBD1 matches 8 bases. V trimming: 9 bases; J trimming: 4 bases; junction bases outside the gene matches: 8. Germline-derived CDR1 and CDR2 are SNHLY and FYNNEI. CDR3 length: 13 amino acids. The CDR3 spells CARGPTGAYEQYF. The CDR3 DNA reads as TGTGCCAGGGGGCCGACAGGGGCGTACGAGCAGTACTTC.

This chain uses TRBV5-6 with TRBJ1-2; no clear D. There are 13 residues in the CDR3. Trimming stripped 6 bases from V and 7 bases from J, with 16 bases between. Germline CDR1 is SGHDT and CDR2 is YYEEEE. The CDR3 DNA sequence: TGTGCCAGCACTCTCGTCGGGTCTATTGGCTACACCTTC. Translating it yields CASTLVGSIGYTF.